This is a list of T cell receptor beta chains from one sample in a study of T-cell memory formation after mild COVID-19. A single record per CDR3 protein comes from TCRdb applying MiXCR to the 5' RACE reads. The sample has around 200,000 distinct CDR3 sequences; more than 8% are singletons. Sequencing input: PBMCs or a T cell subset sorted from them (not recorded which). The receptors come from a man in his late teens or twenties who had mild COVID-19 (a few samples of this study predate the infection). Cell type and time point are not known. The CDR3 runs from the conserved cysteine through the conserved F or W. Each record gives: clone size, V gene, J gene, D gene, CDR3 protein, CDR3 DNA. D genes are given only for firm matches. A clone size is listed for some rows: how often the clone was seen (once, few, many), or a class if it is expanded.

size: -
V: TRBV18
J: TRBJ2-3
D: -
CDR3: CASSPPEGRGDTQYF
DNA: TGTGCCAGCTCACCACCGGAGGGCCGGGGGGATACGCAGTATTTT

size: many
V: TRBV11-2
J: TRBJ2-5
D: TRBD2
CDR3: CASSLRGLAGPETQYF
DNA: TGTGCCAGCAGCCTGAGGGGACTAGCGGGCCCGGAGACCCAGTACTTC

size: few
V: TRBV7-2
J: TRBJ1-1
D: -
CDR3: CASSRRMNTEAFF
DNA: TGTGCCAGCAGCCGAAGAATGAACACTGAAGCTTTCTTT

size: few
V: TRBV5-1
J: TRBJ2-3
D: -
CDR3: CASSRQGLRGVTDTQYF
DNA: TGCGCCAGCAGTCGACAGGGACTCCGTGGCGTCACAGATACGCAGTATTTT

size: -
V: TRBV15
J: TRBJ2-4
D: TRBD1
CDR3: CATSRADDRVRIQYF
DNA: TGTGCCACCAGCAGAGCAGACGACAGGGTCAGGATTCAGTACTTC

size: -
V: TRBV4-3
J: TRBJ2-5
D: -
CDR3: CASSQDRADETQYF
DNA: TGCGCCAGCAGCCAAGACAGGGCTGACGAGACCCAGTACTTC

size: -
V: TRBV5-1
J: TRBJ1-5
D: TRBD1
CDR3: CASSLEPGQSNQPQHF
DNA: TGCGCCAGCAGCCTGGAGCCGGGACAGAGCAATCAGCCCCAGCATTTT

size: many
V: TRBV20-1
J: TRBJ1-5
D: -
CDR3: CSAVSGNQPQHF
DNA: TGCAGTGCTGTTTCCGGGAATCAGCCCCAGCATTTT

size: -
V: TRBV20-1
J: TRBJ1-2
D: TRBD1
CDR3: CSARGAANYGYTF
DNA: TGCAGTGCCAGGGGGGCGGCTAACTATGGCTACACCTTC

size: few
V: TRBV28
J: TRBJ2-1
D: -
CDR3: CASSLGHGRTSYNEQFF
DNA: TGTGCCAGCAGTTTGGGCCATGGCCGAACCTCCTACAATGAGCAGTTCTTC

size: many
V: TRBV5-1
J: TRBJ2-2
D: TRBD1
CDR3: CASSPSGQVTGELFF
DNA: TGCGCCAGCAGCCCCTCGGGACAGGTCACCGGGGAGCTGTTTTTT

size: few
V: TRBV7-9
J: TRBJ2-5
D: -
CDR3: CASSRGAARETQYF
DNA: TGTGCCAGCTCCAGGGGGGCGGCCCGAGAGACCCAGTACTTC

size: -
V: TRBV5-1
J: TRBJ1-4
D: -
CDR3: CASSLTSGTQGNEKLFF
DNA: TGCGCCAGCAGCTTGACGTCAGGGACGCAGGGTAATGAAAAACTGTTTTTT

size: -
V: TRBV12-3/TRBV12-4
J: TRBJ2-3
D: -
CDR3: CASSPRWADTQYF
DNA: TGTGCCAGCAGCCCACGGTGGGCAGATACGCAGTATTTT

size: -
V: TRBV7-2
J: TRBJ2-5
D: TRBD1
CDR3: CASSSGDRGRRETQYF
DNA: TGTGCCAGCAGCTCCGGGGACAGGGGGAGGCGGGAGACCCAGTACTTC

size: many
V: TRBV6-5
J: TRBJ1-2
D: -
CDR3: CASSYGQVSYGYTF
DNA: TGTGCCAGCAGTTACGGTCAGGTCTCCTATGGCTACACCTTC

size: few
V: TRBV27
J: TRBJ1-3
D: -
CDR3: CASSSHGRSGNTIYF
DNA: TGTGCCAGCAGTTCTCACGGGCGCTCTGGAAACACCATATATTTT

size: many
V: TRBV4-3
J: TRBJ2-2
D: -
CDR3: CASSQDPDTGELFF
DNA: TGCGCCAGCAGCCAAGACCCAGACACCGGGGAGCTGTTTTTT

size: -
V: TRBV10-3
J: TRBJ2-3
D: -
CDR3: CAISDELPGSTDTQYF
DNA: TGTGCCATCAGTGACGAGCTACCCGGGAGCACAGATACGCAGTATTTT

size: -
V: TRBV6-2/TRBV6-3
J: TRBJ1-2
D: TRBD1
CDR3: CASSSPGQDLIALIRAYGYTF
DNA: TGTGCCAGCAGTTCTCCGGGACAGGACCTGATAGCGCTTATAAGGGCTTATGGCTACACCTTC

size: -
V: TRBV5-1
J: TRBJ1-1
D: TRBD1
CDR3: CASSLVRGQDTEAFF
DNA: TGCGCCAGCAGCTTAGTCAGGGGGCAGGACACTGAAGCTTTCTTT